Presented here are 3 T cell receptor beta chains from one specimen sequenced in a study of control samples from healthy donors and cancer patients. Generated by immunoSEQ multiplex PCR, the TCRdb table keeps only in-frame clones and is missing some. Here the sample spans 400,000 to 450,000 clones, approximately 90% being singletons. The sequenced material came from PBMCs. The receptors were sampled from a man aged 35 to 55 with head and neck cancer.

The sample holds a few counts of this clone. The J gene is TRBJ2-1, the V gene TRBV2, with 10 bases identical to TRBD2. J lost 9 bases, V lost 3 bases, and 11 bases had no gene match. CDR1 and CDR2 (germline): SNHLY, FYNNEI. CDR3 length: 16 amino acids. CDR3 sequence (DNA): TGTGCCAGCAGTGAGCTGGCAGCGGGGGGGCCGGGTGAGCAGTTCTTC. Protein product: CASSELAAGGPGEQFF.

This chain connects TRBV12-3 or TRBV12-4 to TRBJ1-1; D possibly corresponds to TRBD1 (5 bases). Trimming removed 6 bases at V and 4 bases at J, with 9 bases between. The CDR3 is 12 residues long. The CDR3 bases are TGTGCCAGCAGCCGGGGCGGCACTGAAGCTTTCTTT. Translating gives CASSRGGTEAFF.

This rearrangement joins TRBV27 to TRBJ1-1; TRBD1 might be the D (5 bases). Germline V gene sequence: CDR1 MNHEY, CDR2 SMNVEV (reference sequence). V lost 3 bases, J lost 4 bases, and 18 bases lay in between. This CDR3 has 16 amino acids. Here the CDR3 reads CASSFGVGREGTEAFF. In DNA, the CDR3 is TGTGCCAGCAGTTTTGGCGTAGGCAGGGAAGGCACTGAAGCTTTCTTT.